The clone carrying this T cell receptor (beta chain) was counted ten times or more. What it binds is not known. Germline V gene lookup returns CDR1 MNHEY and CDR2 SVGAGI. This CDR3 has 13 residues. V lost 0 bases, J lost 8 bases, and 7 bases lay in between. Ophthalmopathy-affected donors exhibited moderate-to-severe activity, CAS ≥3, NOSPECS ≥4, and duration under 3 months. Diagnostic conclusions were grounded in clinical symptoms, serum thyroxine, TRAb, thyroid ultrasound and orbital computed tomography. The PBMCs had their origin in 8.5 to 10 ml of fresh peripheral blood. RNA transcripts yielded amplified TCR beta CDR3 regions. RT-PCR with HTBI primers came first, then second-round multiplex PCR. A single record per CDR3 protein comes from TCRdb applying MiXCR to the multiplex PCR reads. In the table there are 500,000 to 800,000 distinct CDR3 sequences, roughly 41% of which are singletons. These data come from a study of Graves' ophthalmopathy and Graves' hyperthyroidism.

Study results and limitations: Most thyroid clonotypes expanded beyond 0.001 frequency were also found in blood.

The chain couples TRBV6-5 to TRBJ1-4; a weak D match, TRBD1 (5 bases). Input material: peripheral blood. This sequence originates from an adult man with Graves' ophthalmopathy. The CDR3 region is CASSYSRGEKLFF. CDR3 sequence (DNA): TGTGCCAGCAGTTACTCGAGGGGAGAAAAACTGTTTTTT.